One and the same sample provided the 14 T cell receptor beta chains below, sequenced in a study of cytomegalovirus exposure and HLA in healthy donors. The study ran its PCR with 60 Vbeta and 13 Jbeta primers. Data came from immunoSEQ multiplex PCR; TCRdb stores just in-frame clones and leaves some out. The sample lists a few hundred thousand clones, roughly four fifths seen once, with 1.4% in the top ten. Sample: PBMCs. These receptors were obtained from a girl between 10 and 17 years old in good health and CMV-seronegative.

The V and J genes are TRBV7-9 and TRBJ1-4; D gene uncertain. Germline CDR1 SEHNR, CDR2 FQNEAQ (reference sequence). Trimming stripped 5 bases from V and 6 bases from J, with 13 bases between. The length of the CDR3 is 14 residues. CDR3 region: CASSPILSYEKLFF. The CDR3 region has the DNA TGTGCCAGCAGCCCAATATTAAGCTATGAAAAACTGTTTTTT.

The genes are TRBV4-1 and TRBJ2-5; 10 bases are a match to TRBD1. This CDR3 has 15 amino acids. Germline V lookup: CDR1 MGHRA, CDR2 YSYEKL. J gave up 5 bases and V 0 bases, and 3 bases lay outside the gene matches. CDR3 coding DNA: TGCGCCAGCAGCCAAGACTGGACAGGGGGGGAGACCCAGTACTTC. Its protein product is CASSQDWTGGETQYF.

CDR3 DNA: TGTGCCAGCGAGACAGGGGGAAATTCACCCCTCCACTTT. Protein product: CASETGGNSPLHF. This chain uses TRBV6-1 with TRBJ1-6, with 9 bases identical to TRBD1. The V segment lost 8 bases and the J segment 7 bases; nucleotides outside the gene matches: 3. In germline, CDR1 is MNHNS, CDR2 SASEGT. The CDR3 has 13 amino acids.

This chain uses TRBV7-2 with TRBJ1-3; D possibly corresponds to TRBD1 (5 bases). The germline CDR1 and CDR2 sequences are SGHTA and FQGNSA. The CDR3 totals 18 residues. V lost 0 bases and J lost 4, with 19 bases in between. CDR3 residues: CASSLARTGGTSGNTIYF. In DNA, the CDR3 is TGTGCCAGCAGCTTAGCGCGGACGGGGGGGACGTCGGGAAACACCATATATTTT.

This clone has a handful of counts. The chain employs TRBV5-4 and TRBJ2-7; TRBD2 matches at 8 bases. The V gene end was trimmed by 5 bases and the J gene end by 4 bases; junction bases not matched to a gene: 5. The germline V gene has CDR1 SGHNT and CDR2 YYREEE (reference sequence). The CDR3 loop spans 13 amino acids. This chain's CDR3 is CASSPGLEYEQYF. DNA of the CDR3: TGTGCCAGCAGTCCGGGACTAGAGTACGAGCAGTACTTC.

Only a few counts were recorded for this clone. The genes are TRBV25-1 and TRBJ2-3, with unresolved D. The CDR3 loop spans 15 amino acids. Trimming shortened V by 5 bases and J by 1 base, and 13 bases separated the two germline ends. Germline CDR1 reads MGHDK; CDR2 reads SYGVNS. The CDR3 loop reads CASSQNGIGTDTQYF. The CDR3 nucleotides read TGTGCCAGCAGTCAGAATGGTATTGGCACAGATACGCAGTATTTT.

The rearrangement joins TRBV2 to TRBJ1-5, with 12 bases identical to TRBD1. There are 18 residues in the CDR3. Germline lookup yields CDR1 SNHLY and CDR2 FYNNEI. The ends lost 3 bases at V and 2 bases at J; junction bases unmatched: 8. The CDR3 nucleotides are TGTGCCAGCAGTGAGGGGGACAGGGGGCATTTGGGCAATCAGCCCCAGCATTTT. This translates into CASSEGDRGHLGNQPQHF.

This clone was seen only once. This chain connects TRBV6-4 to TRBJ2-1, with TRBD1 as a possible D gene (6 bases). Germline CDR1 MRHNA, CDR2 SNTAGT. The V and J ends lost 4 bases and 6 bases respectively, with 16 bases between them. The CDR3 is 15 amino acids. The CDR3 region has the DNA TGTGCCAGCAGTGTAGTCGGGACAAAAAGCAATGAGCAGTTCTTC. It specifies CASSVVGTKSNEQFF.

This chain connects TRBV11-2 to TRBJ2-7; tentatively, D is TRBD1 (5 bases). With 3 bases removed from V and 7 bases from J, the gap between germline ends came to 19 bases. This CDR3 has 15 residues. The germline CDR1 and CDR2 sequences are SGHAT and FQNNGV. In nucleotides, the CDR3 is TGTGCCAGCAGCTTCAGGGCCCACACTTTTGGGGAGCAGTACTTC. This gives the protein CASSFRAHTFGEQYF.

J is TRBJ1-2 and V is TRBV28; D unresolved. Germline V gene data show CDR1 as MDHEN and CDR2 as SYDVKM. CDR3 length: 12 amino acids. Trimming shortened V by 7 bases and J by 1 base, and 7 bases separated the two germline ends. As DNA, the CDR3 is TGTGCCAGCAAAAAGCGTAACTATGGCTACACCTTC. It yields the protein CASKKRNYGYTF.

This clone was counted only a few times. The rearrangement joins TRBV5-1 to TRBJ1-1; D remains unclear. The V end was cut by 3 bases, the J end by 1 base, with 10 bases between. CDR3 length: 14 residues. The germline CDR1 and CDR2 sequences are SGHRS and YFSETQ. Here the CDR3 reads CASSSYSANTEAFF. As DNA, the CDR3 is TGCGCCAGCAGCTCATACTCCGCGAACACTGAAGCTTTCTTT.

V is TRBV10-2 and J is TRBJ2-7; D gene unclear. V lost 5 bases and J lost 7, with 9 bases in between. Germline V gives CDR1 WSHSY, CDR2 SAAADI. CDR3 size: 11 residues. CDR3 sequence (DNA): TGCGCCAGCAGTCTTGGCTTGGAGCAGTACTTC. Translated, it gives CASSLGLEQYF.

V gene TRBV27 combines with J gene TRBJ1-4, with D perhaps TRBD1 (5 bases). This CDR3 is 13 amino acids long. Trimming removed 8 bases at V and 4 bases at J, with 11 bases between. The V gene's germline CDR1 is MNHEY and CDR2 SMNVEV (reference sequence). As DNA, the CDR3 is TGTGCCAGCGGCAGGGCCGTTAATGAAAAACTGTTTTTT. It translates to CASGRAVNEKLFF.

This clone was observed a single time. Here the CDR3 reads CASSQYHQGGMVEQFF. The CDR3 bases are TGTGCCAGCAGCCAATATCATCAGGGTGGGATGGTTGAGCAGTTCTTC. The chain combines TRBV4-2 with TRBJ2-1; a possible D gene is TRBD1 (5 bases). The germline gives CDR1 LGHNA, CDR2 YNFKEQ. The CDR3 consists of 16 residues. V was pared by 2 bases and J by 9 bases, with 20 bases between.